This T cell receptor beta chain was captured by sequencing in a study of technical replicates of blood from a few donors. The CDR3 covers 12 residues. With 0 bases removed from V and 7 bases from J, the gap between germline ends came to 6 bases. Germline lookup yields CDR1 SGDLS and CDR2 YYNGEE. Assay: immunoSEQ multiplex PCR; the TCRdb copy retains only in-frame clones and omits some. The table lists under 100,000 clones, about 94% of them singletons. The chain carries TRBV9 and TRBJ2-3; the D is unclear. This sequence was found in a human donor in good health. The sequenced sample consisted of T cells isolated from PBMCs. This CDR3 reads CASSVARYTQYF. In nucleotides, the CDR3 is TGTGCCAGCAGCGTAGCTAGATATACGCAGTATTTT.